This T cell receptor (beta chain) is from a study of control samples from healthy donors and cancer patients. Using immunoSEQ multiplex PCR, the repertoire was profiled, and TCRdb retains in-frame clones only, with some absent. The sample has under 150,000 clones, 88% seen once. The CDR3 has 13 amino acids. With 3 bases removed from V and 8 bases from J, the gap between germline ends came to 11 bases. CDR1 is MNHEY, CDR2 SMNVEV, per germline (reference sequence). This TCR derives from a woman aged 70 to 79 in good health. Specimen: blood. V is TRBV27 and J is TRBJ2-1; D is unclear. This CDR3 is CASSFRAPHEQFF. The CDR3 bases are TGTGCCAGCAGTTTCCGGGCCCCCCATGAGCAGTTCTTC.